These T cell receptor beta chains were read from a single sample in a study of blood T cell repertoires in COVID-19. Measured with immunoSEQ multiplex PCR; TCRdb has only the in-frame clones, and not every one. The repertoire holds about 62,000 clones, with roughly 80% as singletons. What was sequenced was peripheral blood. All receptors come from a woman aged 80 or over with active or convalescent COVID-19. Both conserved end residues are part of each CDR3. Fields, in order: clone size, J gene, V gene, D gene, CDR3 protein, CDR3 DNA. The D gene is left open where the match is weak. Rows give clone size only sometimes, using once, few, many, or a class for an expanded clone.

.	TRBJ1-2	TRBV7-9	.	CASSPSEGYTF	TGTGCCAGCAGCCCCTCAGAAGGCTACACCTTC
once	TRBJ1-1	TRBV30	.	CAWSPPGLTEAFF	TGTGCCTGGAGCCCCCCGGGACTCACTGAAGCTTTCTTT
.	TRBJ1-6	TRBV19	.	CASSLLPSYNSPLHF	TGTGCCAGTAGCCTCCTCCCCTCCTATAATTCACCCCTCCACTTT
.	TRBJ1-5	TRBV19	.	CASSMGSGEPQHF	TGTGCCAGTAGTATGGGCTCGGGGGAGCCCCAGCATTTT
few	TRBJ1-1	TRBV6-6	TRBD1	CASSYGQGAVTEAFF	TGTGCCAGCAGTTACGGGCAGGGGGCAGTAACTGAAGCTTTCTTT
once	TRBJ2-6	TRBV6-5	TRBD1	CASRWTGPNVLTF	TGTGCCAGCAGATGGACAGGACCCAACGTCCTGACTTTC
.	TRBJ1-2	TRBV7-8	.	CASSLFLGEGTRGYTF	TGTGCCAGCAGCTTATTTTTGGGGGAGGGAACACGGGGCTACACCTTC
.	TRBJ1-2	TRBV7-6	.	CASSLGRANYGYTF	TGTGCCAGCAGCTTAGGCAGGGCAAACTATGGCTACACCTTC
.	TRBJ1-4	TRBV2	.	CASSAGGPTGEKLFF	TGTGCCAGCAGCGCGGGTGGACCGACGGGTGAAAAACTGTTTTTT
.	TRBJ1-6	TRBV19	.	CASSIGGNMNSPLHF	TGTGCCAGTAGTATCGGGGGGAACATGAATTCACCCCTCCACTTT
.	TRBJ2-1	TRBV5-1	.	CASSLASGSGAYNEQFF	TGCGCCAGCAGCTTGGCGTCGGGTAGTGGAGCCTACAATGAGCAGTTCTTC
.	TRBJ2-1	TRBV5-1	TRBD1	CASSWTGTGVSNEQFF	TGCGCCAGCAGCTGGACCGGGACAGGGGTTAGCAATGAGCAGTTCTTC
.	TRBJ1-3	TRBV2	.	CASSTGFSGNTIYF	TGTGCCAGCAGCACAGGGTTCTCTGGAAACACCATATATTTT
.	TRBJ1-1	TRBV7-3	.	CASSLVAGFGEAFF	TGTGCCAGCAGCCTGGTAGCGGGTTTTGGTGAAGCTTTCTTT
.	TRBJ1-2	TRBV20-1	.	CSTGFGYTF	TGCAGTACAGGGTTTGGCTACACCTTC
few	TRBJ2-5	TRBV10-2	.	CATQGYGTQYF	TGCGCCACACAGGGTTACGGGACCCAGTACTTC
.	TRBJ1-1	TRBV18	.	CASSADLRTTEAFF	TGTGCCAGCTCAGCTGACCTAAGGACAACTGAAGCTTTCTTT
.	TRBJ1-6	TRBV28	.	CASRLGLANSPLHF	TGTGCCAGCAGGTTGGGTTTAGCCAATTCACCCCTCCACTTT
.	TRBJ2-4	TRBV18	.	CASSPTFNTGRAKNIQYF	TGTGCCAGCTCACCAACGTTCAACACAGGACGAGCCAAAAACATTCAGTACTTC
.	TRBJ2-2	TRBV7-9	.	CASSRRANTGELFF	TGTGCCAGCAGCAGACGGGCGAACACCGGGGAGCTGTTTTTT
.	TRBJ1-2	TRBV3-1/TRBV3-2	TRBD1	CASSQEQGVGGYTF	TGTGCCAGCAGCCAAGAACAGGGGGTGGGTGGCTACACCTTC
.	TRBJ1-2	TRBV3-1/TRBV3-2	.	CASSQIEGSHGYTF	TGTGCCAGCAGCCAAATCGAGGGAAGCCATGGCTACACCTTC
.	TRBJ1-6	TRBV7-2	TRBD1	CASSIRTGDSPLHF	TGTGCCAGCAGCATTAGGACAGGGGATTCACCCCTCCACTTT
.	TRBJ2-3	TRBV10-3	TRBD2	CAAGLAGDTDTQYF	TGTGCCGCGGGACTAGCGGGGGACACAGATACGCAGTATTTT
.	TRBJ2-1	TRBV7-3	.	CASSLSFGEADEQFF	TGTGCCAGCAGCTTAAGCTTTGGAGAAGCGGATGAGCAGTTCTTC
.	TRBJ1-1	TRBV5-1	.	CASGPILGGTEAFF	TGCGCCAGCGGCCCGATCTTGGGGGGGACTGAAGCTTTCTTT
once	TRBJ1-2	TRBV19	.	CASRVGDGYTF	TGTGCCAGTAGGGTAGGGGATGGCTACACCTTC
.	TRBJ1-5	TRBV6-5	.	CASSSHPDRFYQPQHF	TGTGCCAGCAGTTCCCACCCCGACAGGTTTTATCAGCCCCAGCATTTT
.	TRBJ2-2	TRBV5-1	.	CASSLIDTGELFF	TGCGCCAGCAGCTTAATCGACACCGGGGAGCTGTTTTTT
.	TRBJ1-1	TRBV5-4	.	CASSPRERWFDTEAFF	TGTGCCAGCAGCCCCCGAGAGAGATGGTTCGACACTGAAGCTTTCTTT
once	TRBJ1-1	TRBV19	.	CASTLNAPGLQAFF	TGTGCCAGTACCTTAAACGCGCCGGGACTCCAAGCTTTCTTT
few	TRBJ1-4	TRBV11-2	.	CASSRFTVTNEKLFF	TGTGCCAGCAGCCGATTTACAGTAACTAATGAAAAACTGTTTTTT
.	TRBJ2-7	TRBV5-1	.	CASSFQADYEQYF	TGCGCCAGCAGCTTTCAGGCCGACTACGAGCAGTACTTC
.	TRBJ1-6	TRBV3-1/TRBV3-2	TRBD1	CASSFGQGVSPLHF	TGTGCCAGCAGCTTCGGACAGGGGGTCTCACCCCTCCACTTT